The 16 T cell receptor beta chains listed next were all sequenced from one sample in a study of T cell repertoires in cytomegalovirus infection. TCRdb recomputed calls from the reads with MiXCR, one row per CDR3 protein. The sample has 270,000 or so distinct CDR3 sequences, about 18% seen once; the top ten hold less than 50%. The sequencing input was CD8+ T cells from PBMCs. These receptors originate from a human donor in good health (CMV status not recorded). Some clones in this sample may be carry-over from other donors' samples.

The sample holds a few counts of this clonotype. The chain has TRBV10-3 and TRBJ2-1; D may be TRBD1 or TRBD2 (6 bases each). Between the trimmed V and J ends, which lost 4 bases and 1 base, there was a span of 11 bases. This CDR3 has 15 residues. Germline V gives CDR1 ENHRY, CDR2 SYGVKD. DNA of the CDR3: TGTGCCATCAGTGCGGAGGGACAATCCTACAATGAGCAGTTCTTC. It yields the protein CAISAEGQSYNEQFF.

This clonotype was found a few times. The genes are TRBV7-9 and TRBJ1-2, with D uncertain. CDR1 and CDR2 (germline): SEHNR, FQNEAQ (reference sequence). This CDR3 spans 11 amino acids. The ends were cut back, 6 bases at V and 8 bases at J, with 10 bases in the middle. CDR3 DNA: TGTGCCAGCAGTCACGGGAAAGGCTACACCTTC. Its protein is CASSHGKGYTF.

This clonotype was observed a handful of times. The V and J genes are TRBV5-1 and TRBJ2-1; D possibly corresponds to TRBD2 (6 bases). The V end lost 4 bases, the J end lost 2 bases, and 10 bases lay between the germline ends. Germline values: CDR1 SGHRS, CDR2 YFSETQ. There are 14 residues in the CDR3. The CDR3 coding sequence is TGCGCCAGCAGCAATAGCGGAGCCTACAATGAGCAGTTCTTC. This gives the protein CASSNSGAYNEQFF.

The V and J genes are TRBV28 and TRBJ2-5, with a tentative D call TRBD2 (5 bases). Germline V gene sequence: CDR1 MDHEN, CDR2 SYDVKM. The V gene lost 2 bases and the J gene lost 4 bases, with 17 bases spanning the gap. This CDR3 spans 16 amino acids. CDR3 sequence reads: CASSLTYPGTTETQYF. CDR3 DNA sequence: TGTGCCAGCAGTTTAACATACCCGGGAACGACAGAGACCCAGTACTTC.

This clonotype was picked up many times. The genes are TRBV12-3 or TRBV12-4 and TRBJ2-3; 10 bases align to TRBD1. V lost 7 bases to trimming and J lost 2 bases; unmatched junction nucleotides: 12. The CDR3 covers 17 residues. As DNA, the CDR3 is TGTGCCAGCAAGACGACAGGGGGCCCGTTCACCACAGATACGCAGTATTTT. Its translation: CASKTTGGPFTTDTQYF.

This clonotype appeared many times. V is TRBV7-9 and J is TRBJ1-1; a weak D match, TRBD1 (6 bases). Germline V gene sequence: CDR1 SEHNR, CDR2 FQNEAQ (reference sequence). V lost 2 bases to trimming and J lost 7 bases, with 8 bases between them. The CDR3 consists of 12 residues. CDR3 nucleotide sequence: TGTGCCAGCAGCTTACCACAGGGTGAAGCTTTCTTT. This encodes CASSLPQGEAFF.

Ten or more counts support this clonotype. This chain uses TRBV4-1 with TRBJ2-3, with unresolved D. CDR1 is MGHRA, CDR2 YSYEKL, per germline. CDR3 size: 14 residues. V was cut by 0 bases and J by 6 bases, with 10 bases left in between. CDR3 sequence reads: CASSQDKGLDTQYF. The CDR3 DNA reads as TGCGCCAGCAGCCAAGATAAGGGTTTGGATACGCAGTATTTT.

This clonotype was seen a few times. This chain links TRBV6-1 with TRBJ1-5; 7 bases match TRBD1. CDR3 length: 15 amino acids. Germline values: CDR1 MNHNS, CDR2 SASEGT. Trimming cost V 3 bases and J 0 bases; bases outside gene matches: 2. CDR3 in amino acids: CASSEPGGSNQPQHF. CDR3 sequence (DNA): TGTGCCAGCAGTGAGCCAGGGGGTAGCAATCAGCCCCAGCATTTT.

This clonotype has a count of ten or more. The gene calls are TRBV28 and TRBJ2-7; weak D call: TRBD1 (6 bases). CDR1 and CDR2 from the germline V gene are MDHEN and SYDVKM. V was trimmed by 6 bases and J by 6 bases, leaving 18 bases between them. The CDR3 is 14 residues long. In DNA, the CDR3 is TGTGCCAGCAGAACAGGGAGCGAGCTACTCGAGCAGTACTTC. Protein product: CASRTGSELLEQYF.

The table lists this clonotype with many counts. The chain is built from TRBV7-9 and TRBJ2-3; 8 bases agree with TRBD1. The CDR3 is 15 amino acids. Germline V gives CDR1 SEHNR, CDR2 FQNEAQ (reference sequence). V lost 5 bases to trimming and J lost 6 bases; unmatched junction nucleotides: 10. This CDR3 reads CASSLRDRTLDTQYF. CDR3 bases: TGTGCCAGCAGCCTCCGGGACAGGACGCTGGATACGCAGTATTTT.

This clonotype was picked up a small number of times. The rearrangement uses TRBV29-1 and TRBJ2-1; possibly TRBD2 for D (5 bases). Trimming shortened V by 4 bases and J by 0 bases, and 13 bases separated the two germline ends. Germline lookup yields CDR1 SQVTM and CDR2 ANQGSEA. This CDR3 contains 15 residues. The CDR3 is CSVVGRVSSYNEQFF. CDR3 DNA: TGCAGCGTTGTTGGGAGAGTCAGCTCCTACAATGAGCAGTTCTTC.

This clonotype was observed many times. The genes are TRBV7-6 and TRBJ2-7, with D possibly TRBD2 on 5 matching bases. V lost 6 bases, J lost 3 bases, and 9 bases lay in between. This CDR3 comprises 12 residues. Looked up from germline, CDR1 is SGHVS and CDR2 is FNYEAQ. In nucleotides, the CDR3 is TGTGCCAGCAGTTCCGGGGACTACGAGCAGTACTTC. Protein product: CASSSGDYEQYF.

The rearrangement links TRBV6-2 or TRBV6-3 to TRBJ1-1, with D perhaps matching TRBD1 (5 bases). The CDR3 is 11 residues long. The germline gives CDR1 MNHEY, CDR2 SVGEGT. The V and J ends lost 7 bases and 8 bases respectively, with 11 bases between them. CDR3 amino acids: CASTGGGEAFF. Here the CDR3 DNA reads TGTGCCAGCACCGGGGGGGGAGAAGCTTTCTTT.

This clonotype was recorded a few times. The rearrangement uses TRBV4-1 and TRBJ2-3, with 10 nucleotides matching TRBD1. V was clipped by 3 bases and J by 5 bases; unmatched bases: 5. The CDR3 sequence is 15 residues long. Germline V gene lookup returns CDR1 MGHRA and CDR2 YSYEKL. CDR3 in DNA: TGCGCCAGCAGCCACCAGGACAGGGGGTTAGATACGCAGTATTTT. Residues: CASSHQDRGLDTQYF.

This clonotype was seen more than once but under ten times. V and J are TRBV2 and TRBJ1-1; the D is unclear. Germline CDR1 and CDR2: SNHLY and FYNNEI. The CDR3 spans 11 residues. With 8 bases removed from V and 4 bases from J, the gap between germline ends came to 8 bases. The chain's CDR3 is CASPSLTEAFF. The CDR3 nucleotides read TGTGCCAGCCCATCCCTCACTGAAGCTTTCTTT.

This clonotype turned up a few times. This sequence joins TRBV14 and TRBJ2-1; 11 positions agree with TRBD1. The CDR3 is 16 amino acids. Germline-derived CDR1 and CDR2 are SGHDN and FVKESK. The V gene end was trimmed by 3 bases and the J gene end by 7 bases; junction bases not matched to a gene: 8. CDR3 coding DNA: TGTGCCAGCAGCCACAGCGGACAGGGGGCCCTAAATGAGCAGTTCTTC. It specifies CASSHSGQGALNEQFF. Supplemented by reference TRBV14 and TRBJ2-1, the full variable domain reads EAGVTQFPSHSVIEKGQTVTLRCDPISGHDNLYWYRRVMGKEIKFLLHFVKESKQDESGMPNNRFLAERTGGTYSTLKVQPAELEDSGVYFCASSHSGQGALNEQFFGPGTRLTVL.